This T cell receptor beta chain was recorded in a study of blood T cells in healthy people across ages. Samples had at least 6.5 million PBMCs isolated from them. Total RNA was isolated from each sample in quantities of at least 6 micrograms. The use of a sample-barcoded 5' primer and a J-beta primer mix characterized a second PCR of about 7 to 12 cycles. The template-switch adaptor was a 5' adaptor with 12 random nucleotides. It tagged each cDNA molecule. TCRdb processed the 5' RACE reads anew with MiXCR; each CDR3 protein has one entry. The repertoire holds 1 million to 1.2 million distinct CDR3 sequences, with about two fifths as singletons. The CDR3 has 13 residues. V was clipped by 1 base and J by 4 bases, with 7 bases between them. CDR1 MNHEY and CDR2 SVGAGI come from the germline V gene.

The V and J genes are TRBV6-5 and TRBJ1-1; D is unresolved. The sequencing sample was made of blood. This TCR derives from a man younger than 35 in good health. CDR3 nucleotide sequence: TGTGCCAGCAGTTACTGGCGGGGCACTGAAGCTTTCTTT. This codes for CASSYWRGTEAFF.